These T cell receptor beta chains were read from a single sample in a study of blood T cell repertoires in COVID-19. Here immunoSEQ multiplex PCR was the method, and the copy in TCRdb shows in-frame clones only, minus some. The profile shows over 250,000 clones, around 90% of them singletons. Sequenced material: peripheral blood. The receptors come from a man in his forties or fifties with acute or convalescent COVID-19. CDR3s include the opening cysteine and the closing phenylalanine or tryptophan. The D gene is left open where the match is weak. The size entry is marked missing in some rows and otherwise reads once, few, many or a size class.

D gene	V gene	J gene	clone size	CDR3 protein	CDR3 DNA
.	TRBV6-9	TRBJ2-2	.	CAIGGHGELFF	TGTGCCATCGGGGGGCACGGGGAGCTGTTTTTT
.	TRBV30	TRBJ1-2	.	CALALAAYGYTF	TGTGCTCTAGCACTCGCGGCTTATGGCTACACCTTC
.	TRBV11-2	TRBJ1-2	.	CASSLGSVNYGYTF	TGTGCCAGCAGCTTAGGTTCGGTGAATTATGGCTACACCTTC
.	TRBV7-8	TRBJ1-2	.	CASSLAQYGYTF	TGTGCCAGCAGCTTAGCACAGTATGGCTACACCTTC
.	TRBV7-3	TRBJ2-6	once	CASSLGASGANVLTF	TGTGCCAGCAGCTTAGGGGCCTCTGGGGCCAACGTCCTGACTTTC
.	TRBV21-1	TRBJ1-1	.	CASSPRTGRNDTEAFF	TGTGCCAGCAGTCCCCGGACAGGACGGAACGACACTGAAGCTTTCTTT
.	TRBV18	TRBJ2-5	.	CASSPQTEETQYF	TGTGCCAGCTCACCACAGACTGAAGAGACCCAGTACTTC
.	TRBV7-2	TRBJ1-1	.	CASSLKGHWNTEAFF	TGTGCCAGCAGCTTAAAGGGACACTGGAACACTGAAGCTTTCTTT
.	TRBV6-6	TRBJ1-5	.	CASTAQNQPQHF	TGTGCCAGCACCGCTCAGAATCAGCCCCAGCATTTT
TRBD2	TRBV7-6	TRBJ2-7	.	CASSPGTSGVYEQYF	TGTGCCAGCAGCCCCGGGACTAGCGGGGTCTACGAGCAGTACTTC
.	TRBV12-5	TRBJ1-2	once	CASGAAGGVYGYTF	TGTGCTAGTGGTGCCGCCGGAGGGGTCTATGGCTACACCTTC
TRBD1	TRBV11-2	TRBJ1-2	once	CANDRVLNYGYTF	TGTGCCAACGACAGGGTACTTAACTATGGCTACACCTTC
.	TRBV7-6	TRBJ1-1	.	CASSLGTGSKTGGLNTEAFF	TGTGCCAGCAGCTTAGGTACGGGGTCAAAGACAGGCGGACTGAACACTGAAGCTTTCTTT
.	TRBV6-5	TRBJ1-4	.	CASRTGSREKLFF	TGTGCCAGCAGAACAGGATCTCGAGAAAAACTGTTTTTT
.	TRBV10-3	TRBJ2-1	.	CAISESGSEQFF	TGTGCCATCAGTGAGTCGGGGAGTGAGCAGTTCTTC
.	TRBV6-5	TRBJ1-1	.	CASSYSGRLNTEAFF	TGTGCCAGCAGTTACTCGGGGCGGCTGAACACTGAAGCTTTCTTT
.	TRBV6-4	TRBJ2-1	.	CASSPSGRDNEQFF	TGTGCCAGCAGTCCTTCCGGGCGGGACAATGAGCAGTTCTTC
TRBD1	TRBV5-4	TRBJ1-1	once	CASTQGVNTEAFF	TGTGCCAGCACCCAGGGGGTCAACACTGAAGCTTTCTTT
.	TRBV13	TRBJ2-7	.	CASSPRGLPYEQYF	TGTGCCAGCAGCCCCAGGGGCCTCCCCTACGAGCAGTACTTC
.	TRBV5-1	TRBJ2-7	once	CASSPGPTVGGEQYF	TGCGCCAGCAGCCCCGGTCCCACCGTAGGAGGCGAGCAGTACTTC
TRBD2	TRBV5-6	TRBJ2-3	.	CASSPGGAGDTQYF	TGTGCCAGCAGCCCCGGGGGGGCCGGAGATACGCAGTATTTT
.	TRBV12-3/TRBV12-4	TRBJ1-1	few	CASSLEGLGEAFF	TGTGCCAGCAGTTTGGAGGGGCTAGGTGAAGCTTTCTTT